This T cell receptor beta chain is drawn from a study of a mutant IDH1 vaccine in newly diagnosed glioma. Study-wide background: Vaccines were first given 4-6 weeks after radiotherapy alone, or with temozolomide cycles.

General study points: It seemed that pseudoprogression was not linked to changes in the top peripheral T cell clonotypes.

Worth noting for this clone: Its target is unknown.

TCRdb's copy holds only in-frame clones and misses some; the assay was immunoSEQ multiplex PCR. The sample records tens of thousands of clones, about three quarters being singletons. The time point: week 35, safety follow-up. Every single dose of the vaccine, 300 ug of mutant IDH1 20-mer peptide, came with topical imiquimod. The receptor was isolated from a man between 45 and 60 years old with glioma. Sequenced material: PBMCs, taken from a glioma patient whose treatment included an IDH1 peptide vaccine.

The CDR3 protein is CASSFPPRGNTDTQYF. CDR3 coding DNA: TGTGCCAGCAGCTTCCCCCCCAGGGGAAACACAGATACGCAGTATTTT. The gene calls are TRBV5-4 and TRBJ2-3; D may be TRBD1 (6 bases). The CDR3 loop spans 16 amino acids. Germline loops: CDR1 SGHNT, CDR2 YYREEE (reference sequence). V lost 2 bases, J lost 2 bases, and 15 bases lay in between.